The 27 T cell receptor beta chains below all came from one sample that was sequenced in a study of cytomegalovirus exposure and HLA in healthy donors. TCRdb's table, derived via immunoSEQ multiplex PCR, lists solely in-frame clones and lacks some. Here the sample spans 120,000 or so clones, roughly 95% being singletons. Sequenced sample: PBMCs. The receptors derive from a man aged 18-30 years in good health and CMV-seronegative.

The chain has TRBV6-5 and TRBJ1-2; possibly TRBD1 for D (6 bases). Germline V gene lookup returns CDR1 MNHEY and CDR2 SVGAGI. V lost 4 bases and J lost 3, with 12 bases in between. The CDR3 runs 14 residues. CDR3 nucleotide sequence: TGTGCCAGCAGTTTCCGTAGACAGGACTATGGCTACACCTTC. Translated, it gives CASSFRRQDYGYTF.

This clone has only one observation. The rearrangement links TRBV30 to TRBJ1-1; D call uncertain. V was clipped by 3 bases and J by 4 bases, with 6 bases between them. Germline V gene sequence: CDR1 GTSNPN, CDR2 SVGIG (reference sequence). This CDR3 has 11 residues. Here the CDR3 reads CAWSGSTEAFF. The DNA for the CDR3 is TGTGCCTGGAGCGGGAGCACTGAAGCTTTCTTT.

The V gene is TRBV28, the J gene TRBJ1-2; 8 positions match TRBD1. Per germline, CDR1 MDHEN and CDR2 SYDVKM. The CDR3 has 15 amino acids. The V and J ends lost 3 bases and 2 bases, in that order; junction bases with no gene match: 5. The CDR3 is CASSFPQGANYGYTF. The CDR3 coding sequence is TGTGCCAGCAGTTTCCCCCAGGGGGCGAACTATGGCTACACCTTC.

The rearrangement uses TRBV1 and TRBJ1-4; whether TRBD1, the table's D call, matches the DNA was not checked. TRBV1 is designated a pseudogene. This CDR3 has 11 residues. CDR3 protein: CTSAYREKLFF. The CDR3 region has the DNA TGCACCAGCGCCTACAGAGAAAAACTGTTTTTT.

In this sample, this clone turned up once. V is TRBV15 and J is TRBJ1-3; weak D call: TRBD1 (5 bases). V dropped 5 bases and J dropped 2 bases, with 10 bases sitting between them. Germline values: CDR1 LNHNV, CDR2 YYDKDF (reference sequence). This CDR3 has 14 amino acids. Here the CDR3 reads CATSGRVTGNTIYF. CDR3 bases: TGTGCCACCAGCGGCAGGGTTACTGGAAACACCATATATTTT.

V is TRBV9 and J is TRBJ1-5, with D tentatively TRBD1 (6 bases). Deletions cut 4 bases from V and 6 bases from J, with 17 bases between. In germline, CDR1 is SGDLS, CDR2 YYNGEE. The CDR3 length is 15 residues. The CDR3 spells CASSQKGVLGQPQHF. Here the CDR3 DNA reads TGTGCCAGCAGCCAAAAGGGGGTGTTGGGTCAGCCCCAGCATTTT. Based on the CDR3 plus reference TRBV9 and TRBJ1-5, the full variable domain is DSGVTQTPKHLITATGQRVTLRCSPRSGDLSVYWYQQSLDQGLQFLIQYYNGEERAKGNILERFSAQQFPDLHSELNLSSLELGDSALYFCASSQKGVLGQPQHFGDGTRLSIL.

This clone was observed a single time. The V and J genes are TRBV11-3 and TRBJ2-1, with 12 bases identical to TRBD2. The CDR3 covers 15 residues. V shed 5 bases and J 8 bases; nucleotides not matched to a gene: 7. Germline V gene sequence: CDR1 SGHNT, CDR2 YENEEA. The CDR3 coding sequence is TGTGCCAGCAGCCTAGCGGGAGGGCCATTTTATGAGCAGTTCTTC. It translates to CASSLAGGPFYEQFF. The entire variable domain, with the rest obtained from reference TRBV11-3 and TRBJ2-1, is as follows: EAGVVQSPRYKIIEKKQPVAFWCNPISGHNTLYWYLQNLGQGPELLIRYENEEAVDDSQLPKDRFSAERLKGVDSTLKIQPAELGDSAVYLCASSLAGGPFYEQFFGPGTRLTVL.

The rearrangement links TRBV13 to TRBJ2-1, with 7 bases identical to TRBD1. Germline V gene lookup returns CDR1 PRHDT and CDR2 FYEKMQ (reference sequence). With 5 bases clipped from V and 5 bases from J, the junction kept 3 bases outside the gene matches. The CDR3 is 13 amino acids. The CDR3 DNA sequence: TGTGCCAGCAGCACCGACAGGGACAATGAGCAGTTCTTC. Translating gives CASSTDRDNEQFF.

The chain is built from TRBV18 and TRBJ1-4, with D perhaps matching TRBD1 (6 bases). The CDR3 length is 15 residues. The germline V and J ends were trimmed by 5 bases and 5 bases, with 15 bases remaining between them. Per germline, CDR1 KGHSH and CDR2 LQKENI. The CDR3 region has the DNA TGTGCCAGCTCAGCCCCACAGGGTTCCAATGAAAAACTGTTTTTT. It yields the protein CASSAPQGSNEKLFF.

Here the CDR3 reads CASSYWSSGRDEQFF. The CDR3 coding sequence is TGTGCCAGCAGTTACTGGTCTAGCGGGAGGGATGAGCAGTTCTTC. This sequence joins TRBV6-6 and TRBJ2-1; 12 bases agree with TRBD2. The germline V gene encodes CDR1 MNHNY and CDR2 SVGAGI (reference sequence). The CDR3 length is 15 residues. V lost 1 base, J lost 8 bases, and 3 bases stayed unmatched.

The chain is built from TRBV4-1 and TRBJ2-1, with 9 bases fitting TRBD2. Germline V gene lookup returns CDR1 MGHRA and CDR2 YSYEKL. Trimming cost V 0 bases and J 9 bases; bases outside gene matches: 15. The length of the CDR3 is 18 residues. Here the CDR3 DNA reads TGCGCCAGCAGCCAAGAGCCCGGGGGTAGCGGGAGTATGTTTGAGCAGTTCTTC. This gives the protein CASSQEPGGSGSMFEQFF.

In this sample, this clone turned up once. The rearrangement links TRBV4-2 to TRBJ2-7, with 10 bases matching TRBD2. V was clipped by 2 bases and J by 7 bases; unmatched bases: 8. In germline, CDR1 is LGHNA, CDR2 YNFKEQ. This CDR3 is 15 amino acids long. Here the CDR3 DNA reads TGTGCCAGCAGCCAATCCGGGACTAGCGAAAGGGAGCAGTACTTC. This codes for CASSQSGTSEREQYF.

The chain links TRBV29-1 to TRBJ2-5, with 7 nucleotides matching TRBD2. The J segment lost 5 bases and the V segment lost 7 bases, leaving 7 bases of the junction unmatched. Per germline, CDR1 SQVTM and CDR2 ANQGSEA. This CDR3 region has 12 residues. The CDR3: CSAKAGRETQYF. CDR3 nucleotides: TGCAGCGCCAAAGCGGGGAGGGAGACCCAGTACTTC. Complete variable domain (other parts from reference TRBV29-1 and TRBJ2-5): SAVISQKPSRDICQRGTSLTIQCQVDSQVTMMFWYRQQPGQSLTLIATANQGSEATYESGFVIDKFPISRPNLTFSTLTVSNMSPEDSSIYLCSAKAGRETQYFGPGTRLLVL.

This chain uses TRBV6-5 with TRBJ2-1, with D possibly matching TRBD2 (6 bases). The V end lost 0 bases, the J end lost 3 bases, and 9 bases lay between the germline ends. The V gene's germline CDR1 is MNHEY and CDR2 SVGAGI. The CDR3 is 15 residues long. CDR3 loop: CASSYSGGVYNEQFF. The CDR3 DNA is TGTGCCAGCAGTTACTCGGGCGGGGTCTACAATGAGCAGTTCTTC.

The gene calls are TRBV10-3 and TRBJ1-5; the D gene is possibly TRBD1 (6 bases). Trimming cost V 3 bases and J 5 bases, with 14 bases left between them. Germline CDR1 and CDR2: ENHRY and SYGVKD. The CDR3 runs 15 residues. This CDR3 is CAISEEGGRHQPQHF. CDR3 bases: TGTGCCATCAGTGAAGAGGGGGGGAGGCATCAGCCCCAGCATTTT.

The chain carries TRBV9 and TRBJ2-5; the match to TRBD2 covers 9 bases. The J segment lost 2 bases and the V segment lost 0 bases, leaving 11 bases of the junction unmatched. In germline, CDR1 is SGDLS, CDR2 YYNGEE. The CDR3 has 18 residues. In DNA, the CDR3 is TGTGCCAGCAGCGTAGAGCCCCCCATAGCGGGAGCACAAGAGACCCAGTACTTC. The encoded protein is CASSVEPPIAGAQETQYF.

This sequence joins TRBV13 and TRBJ2-2; D perhaps matches TRBD1 (6 bases). Trimming stripped 4 bases from V and 4 bases from J, with 10 bases between. CDR1 PRHDT and CDR2 FYEKMQ come from the germline V gene (reference sequence). The length of the CDR3 is 14 residues. The CDR3 nucleotides are TGTGCCAGCAGCTCGCAGGGGTTCACCGGGGAGCTGTTTTTT. It codes for CASSSQGFTGELFF.

The chain employs TRBV5-1 and TRBJ2-5; 11 positions agree with TRBD2. With V trimmed by 3 bases and J by 4 bases, 5 bases remained unmatched. The CDR3 runs to 15 residues. The germline V gene encodes CDR1 SGHRS and CDR2 YFSETQ. CDR3 nucleotides: TGCGCCAGCAGCTATATAGCGGGAGGGCCAGAGACCCAGTACTTC. The encoded protein is CASSYIAGGPETQYF.

The V call is TRBV7-6, the J call TRBJ1-1; no clear D gene. This CDR3 region has 14 residues. Looked up from germline, CDR1 is SGHVS and CDR2 is FNYEAQ. Trimming left V 5 bases short and J 0 bases short, with 10 bases between. This CDR3 is CASSPTFMNTEAFF. CDR3 DNA sequence: TGTGCCAGCAGCCCGACATTCATGAACACTGAAGCTTTCTTT.

The J gene is TRBJ2-7, the V gene TRBV5-4, with TRBD2 identical over 13 bases. This CDR3 region has 15 residues. Per germline, CDR1 SGHNT and CDR2 YYREEE (reference sequence). V was pared by 3 bases and J by 2 bases, with 2 bases of the junction left unmatched. CDR3 loop: CASSSGLAGTYEQYF. The CDR3 DNA reads TGTGCCAGCAGCTCGGGACTAGCGGGGACCTACGAGCAGTACTTC.

The V gene is TRBV9, the J gene TRBJ2-5, with D possibly TRBD1 on 6 matching bases. Germline V gene sequence: CDR1 SGDLS, CDR2 YYNGEE. The V end lost 4 bases, the J end lost 5 bases, and 9 bases lay between the germline ends. The CDR3 is 12 amino acids. The CDR3 here is CASSRTGETQYF. For the CDR3, the DNA is TGTGCCAGCAGCAGAACAGGGGAGACCCAGTACTTC. Filled out from reference TRBV9 and TRBJ2-5, the complete variable domain reads DSGVTQTPKHLITATGQRVTLRCSPRSGDLSVYWYQQSLDQGLQFLIQYYNGEERAKGNILERFSAQQFPDLHSELNLSSLELGDSALYFCASSRTGETQYFGPGTRLLVL.

CDR3 sequence reads: CASSAGETDTQYF. For the CDR3, the DNA is TGTGCCAGCAGTGCGGGAGAGACAGATACGCAGTATTTT. V is TRBV6-4 and J is TRBJ2-3; weak D call: TRBD2 (6 bases). This CDR3 is built from 13 residues. V was clipped by 4 bases and J by 3 bases, with 8 bases between them. Germline assignment: CDR1 MRHNA and CDR2 SNTAGT.

V usage is TRBV4-3 and J usage is TRBJ1-2; D is unresolved. Germline CDR1 reads LGHNA; CDR2 reads YSLEER. Trimming took 0 bases from V and 4 from J, leaving 9 bases between them. This CDR3 comprises 14 residues. The CDR3 DNA reads as TGCGCCAGCAGCCAAGATTCCGCGTCCTATGGCTACACCTTC. It codes for CASSQDSASYGYTF.

V usage is TRBV7-9 and J usage is TRBJ2-3, with 7 positions matching TRBD2. Germline V gene sequence: CDR1 SEHNR, CDR2 FQNEAQ (reference sequence). The CDR3 has 15 amino acids. Germline trimming cut 2 bases from V and 0 bases from J; bases unmatched to any gene: 2. CDR3 region: CASSLSGDSTDTQYF. In DNA, the CDR3 is TGTGCCAGCAGCTTAAGCGGGGATAGCACAGATACGCAGTATTTT.

CDR3 sequence (DNA): TGTGCCAGCAGCGCGCCAACAGGGTTGTTTTACACCGGGGAGCTGTTTTTT. Residues: CASSAPTGLFYTGELFF. J is TRBJ2-2 and V is TRBV7-9, with D perhaps matching TRBD1 (6 bases). The CDR3 spans 17 residues. V was trimmed by 5 bases and J by 3 bases, leaving 19 bases between them. The germline V gene encodes CDR1 SEHNR and CDR2 FQNEAQ (reference sequence).

The chain has TRBV30 and TRBJ2-3; 11 positions agree with TRBD2. This CDR3 spans 15 amino acids. The J segment lost 4 bases and the V segment lost 3 bases, leaving 6 bases of the junction unmatched. Germline CDR1 GTSNPN, CDR2 SVGIG (reference sequence). Written as DNA, the CDR3 is TGTGCCTGGAGCCGACTAGCGGGATTTTCAGATACGCAGTATTTT. It is translated as CAWSRLAGFSDTQYF.

V and J are TRBV27 and TRBJ2-7; D is perhaps TRBD1 (5 bases). This CDR3 is 16 amino acids long. Germline V gene data show CDR1 as MNHEY and CDR2 as SMNVEV (reference sequence). V gave up 5 bases and J gave up 0 bases, with 17 bases separating them. CDR3 sequence reads: CASSKTSTAFSYEQYF. CDR3 DNA sequence: TGTGCCAGCAGTAAGACTTCGACAGCATTCTCCTACGAGCAGTACTTC.